The 6 T cell receptor beta chains below were found in one sample sequenced in a study of blood T cell repertoires in COVID-19. Profiling relied on immunoSEQ multiplex PCR, and the TCRdb table lists in-frame clones only, not all of them. The sample includes some 82,000 clones, 80% to 85% of them seen just once. Sequences were obtained from peripheral blood. The receptors were gathered from a man at least 80 years old with acute or convalescent COVID-19.

The chain couples TRBV4-1 to TRBJ1-2; TRBD1 might be the D (5 bases). The V and J ends lost 3 bases and 0 bases respectively, with 11 bases between them. Germline V gene sequence: CDR1 MGHRA, CDR2 YSYEKL. This CDR3 comprises 15 residues. Here the CDR3 DNA reads TGCGCCAGCAGCCACCCGGCGGGGGCTAACTATGGCTACACCTTC. Protein sequence: CASSHPAGANYGYTF.

The J gene is TRBJ2-5, the V gene TRBV7-2; D possibly corresponds to TRBD1 (7 bases). This CDR3 region has 14 residues. Trimming pared 2 bases from V and 5 bases from J, leaving 12 bases between. CDR1 and CDR2 from the germline V gene are SGHTA and FQGNSA. The CDR3, as DNA: TGTGCCAGCAGCTTACAGGGGGGCGATGAGACCCAGTACTTC. Translated, it gives CASSLQGGDETQYF. The full variable domain, in which reference TRBV7-2 and TRBJ2-5 provide the parts outside the CDR3, is GAGVSQSPSNKVTEKGKDVELRCDPISGHTALYWYRQSLGQGLEFLIYFQGNSAPDKSGLPSDRFSAERTGGSVSTLTIQRTQQEDSAVYLCASSLQGGDETQYFGPGTRLLVL.

The CDR3 reads CATSRDRGFYNEQFF. The CDR3, as DNA: TGTGCCACCAGCCGGGACAGGGGGTTCTACAATGAGCAGTTCTTC. The chain combines TRBV24-1 with TRBJ2-1, with 11 positions matching TRBD1. CDR1 is KGHDR and CDR2 is SFDVKD in the germline V gene. CDR3 length: 15 amino acids. V gave up 7 bases and J gave up 3 bases; unmatched junction bases: 4.

The V and J genes are TRBV6-6 and TRBJ2-1, with TRBD1 identical over 9 bases. The CDR3 runs to 13 residues. Per germline, CDR1 MNHNY and CDR2 SVGAGI (reference sequence). Trimming took 8 bases from V and 3 from J; bases not matched to a gene: 2. The CDR3 reads CASGQGIYNEQFF. DNA of the CDR3: TGTGCCAGCGGACAGGGGATCTACAATGAGCAGTTCTTC.

J is TRBJ1-2 and V is TRBV29-1; TRBD1 agrees at 12 bases. This CDR3 is 15 amino acids long. Germline CDR1 SQVTM, CDR2 ANQGSEA. V shed 6 bases, J shed 4 bases, and the junction held 9 bases outside the gene matches. CDR3 residues: CSVVPGTGGVYGYTF. The DNA for the CDR3 is TGCAGCGTCGTGCCGGGGACAGGGGGCGTCTATGGCTACACCTTC. Together with reference TRBV29-1 and TRBJ1-2, the CDR3 gives the full variable domain: SAVISQKPSRDICQRGTSLTIQCQVDSQVTMMFWYRQQPGQSLTLIATANQGSEATYESGFVIDKFPISRPNLTFSTLTVSNMSPEDSSIYLCSVVPGTGGVYGYTFGSGTRLTVV.

The V gene is TRBV10-3, the J gene TRBJ2-7, with D perhaps TRBD2 (5 bases). With 4 bases removed from V and 5 bases from J, the gap between germline ends came to 9 bases. The germline V gene has CDR1 ENHRY and CDR2 SYGVKD. This CDR3 spans 12 amino acids. The CDR3 bases are TGTGCCATCAGTGGGGCCGGGGACGAGCAGTACTTC. Translating it yields CAISGAGDEQYF.